The text below deals with one TCR beta chain. This clone's antigen is unknown. No much larger clonotype is one base removed from it; base qualities were not supplied. V gives up 3 bases and J gives up 12 bases, and the segment between their germline ends measures 17 bases. Inclusive of the bounding cysteine and phenylalanine, the CDR3 is 13 residues long. Just the 39-base CDR3 DNA is kept, in frame starting at base 1. In the germline V gene, CDR1 corresponds to MGHDK and CDR2 to SYGVNS. The cohort was made up of roughly 670 healthy bone marrow donors. All cohort members were sampled while nominally healthy, although unrecorded immune exposures were likely present. The donor was CMV seronegative and was included in the group of a few hundred seronegative cohort members. Every donor gave a peripheral blood sample, and the peripheral blood mononuclear cells from that sample were used for TCR beta sequencing. The Qiagen DNeasy Blood Extraction Kit was used to extract genomic DNA from the blood cell samples.

This specimen comes from a study of cytomegalovirus exposure and HLA in healthy donors (TCRdb year 2017). As for the study more broadly: An earlier analysis of about 530 of the donors reported under 300 Gb of sequence data and 117 million unique TCR beta sequences obtained from about 179 million T cells. An early release that covered about 600 HLA-typed donors contained approximately 300 gigabases of sequencing data and 85 million to 100 million unique TCR sequences. Of the 300 to 500 genotyped donors, 65% to 90% were placed in the genetic ancestry cluster associated with self-reported Caucasian donors. The study was designed to test whether signatures of past pathogen exposure could be identified by cataloging public T cell receptors. The study used immunosequencing to profile the T cell repertoires of approximately 640 subjects and linked those repertoires to cytomegalovirus serostatus. In addition to the first cohort of approximately 670 subjects, a separate validation cohort of around 110 different subjects was used. High-throughput TCR immunosequencing, statistical association of individual TCRs with disease status, and machine learning were combined to predict cytomegalovirus infection status. A later analysis re-analyzed previously published TCR beta repertoires from roughly 690 donors and added high-resolution HLA genotyping to study TCR occurrence patterns. Rather than using new phenotypic data, the later analysis identified candidate immune exposures from TCR beta sequences and from how often those sequences occurred across donors. To decide whether each TCR beta V gene segment behaved as functional or pseudogenic, an earlier analysis of 587 of the donors relied on high-throughput TCR beta sequencing. Alongside the repertoire data, information on donor age, sex, ethnicity and CMV serostatus was compiled. A later genetic analysis took genome-wide SNP genotypes for about 65% of the 666 donors and used that subset as a discovery cohort. All discovery cohort repertoires had been generated using a single sequencing platform. HLA typing included class I and class II loci at four-digit resolution. The number of donors typed differed by locus, with about 629-640 for A, B, C, DRB1 and DQB1, roughly 520 for DQA1, 600 to 610 for DPA1, and around 430 for DPB1. Roughly 5 DR-DQ haplotypes were handled as single units for association and clustering, since linkage in the cohort was strong. Among under 450 genotyped donors of the cohort, an average of roughly 240,000 unique TCR beta nucleotide sequences were sequenced per donor, 15% to 20% of them non-productive.

Library preparation used the immunoSEQ multiplex PCR assay. The multiplex PCR relied on a mix of 60 forward primers for TCR Vbeta segments and 13 reverse primers for TCR Jbeta segments. The CDR3 region of rearranged TCR beta genes was amplified from genomic DNA by a multiplex PCR assay. The amplified TCR beta libraries were sequenced on the Illumina HiSeq System as 87-base-pair reads. The source study handled its data this way. In a later analysis, some 80 million unique TCR beta chains were counted across the approximately 640 repertoires, and about 9.9 million of these chains were shared by at least two donors. Raw reads were error-corrected and collapsed into unique sequences by a nearest-neighbor algorithm in which closely related sequences were merged to remove PCR and sequencing errors. CDR3 sequences were aligned to IMGT reference sequences to assign V, D and J gene segments. For a sequence to be retained, a match of at least six nucleotides to both a V gene segment and a J gene segment was required. A rearrangement was called productive if the CDR3 had no stop codons and remained in frame with V and J, and every other rearrangement was called non-productive. CDR3 was defined by IMGT convention, running from the second conserved V-encoded cysteine to the conserved J-encoded phenylalanine. The earlier analysis of about 590 of the donors excluded sequences that lacked an unambiguous match to a single V gene segment. In an earlier analysis of several hundred of the donors, a V segment was called functional when productive rearrangements were above 56.7%, and segregating when the standard deviation between donors exceeded 5%. To diagnose cytomegalovirus status from the catalog of TCR beta chain sequences, a statistical classification framework was built. In a later analysis, TCR nucleotide sequences were compared against IMGT/GENE-DB human TR gene sequences so that V and J genes could be assigned. The TCRdist pipeline was used in a later analysis to assign CDR3 sequences and most-parsimonious VDJ recombination scenarios. In a later analysis, each TCR beta chain was defined by its CDR3 amino acid sequence together with its V-gene family, and reads without a unique V-gene family were excluded. To address suspected cross-contamination and a sequencing artifact, a later analysis removed over 500 highly shared, low-generation-probability nucleotide sequences. For each public chain, a later analysis derived a clonal expansion index from normalized ranks of inferred template counts within each repertoire. In a later analysis, generation probabilities were computed with a VDJ recombination model fitted to out-of-frame rearrangements, and the resulting probabilities were checked against IGoR. Hypergeometric tests were used in a later analysis to score TCR-TCR, TCR-HLA and TCR-CMV co-occurrence, with a repertoire-size bias correction applied to the TCR pairs. To estimate false discovery rates, a later analysis permuted the HLA or CMV assignments 20 times. In a later analysis, co-occurring TCRs were grouped using DBSCAN, and TCRdist sequence similarity was added for clustering within HLA-allele-positive subsets. For co-occurrence clustering, repertoires with fewer than 30,000 or more than 120,000 public chains were excluded, along with five repertoires with anomalous nucleotide sharing. The immuneACCESS repertoire file appears here via TCRdb, limited to in-frame rearrangements. These files lack a portion of the clones; in checked studies, under half of the deficit traces to unresolved V genes, and the cause of the others is not known. For V, J and clone size, that table is used; D and trimming come from the DNA. In all, the sample holds around 90,000 clones, and 70% to 80% of those were seen once. About 0.53% of the sample is in the top ten clones.

The paper's findings and limits, for the study overall: The authors suggested that the approach could potentially be extended to other disease states and immunological phenotypes. Correlated functional status among segregating V segments might be attributable to linkage disequilibrium, but an unknown experimental factor could not be ruled out. In an earlier analysis of some 550 of the donors, most TCR beta V segments were observed in productive rearrangements about 87% or about 30% of the time, broadly matching IMGT annotations. The cohort was sequenced for TCR beta chains only, and without alpha or paired-chain data the features that could be detected were limited. For the cohort, immune exposure information was limited to CMV serostatus. Most TCR sequences were seen in very few donors, while some public TCRs were found in many individuals. A few of the identified cytomegalovirus-associated TCR beta chains were confirmed in vitro to be specific for cytomegalovirus antigens. In a later analysis, most CMV-associated TCR beta chains were found to appear HLA-restricted, with HLA associations seemingly driven largely by CMV exposure. In a later analysis, HLA-associated TCR beta chains showed more clonal expansion and lower generation probabilities than non-associated chains that were equally common. HLA typing was unavailable for some donors at each locus, so association tests used only the typed subset. Presence/absence analyses assumed roughly uniform sequencing depth across donors, an assumption that may not hold. A later analysis associated 17,000 or so TCR beta sequences with specific HLA alleles at a false discovery rate of 0.05. A group of highly shared sequence variants was considered likely to be a technical artifact of the sequencing pipeline. Strong co-occurrence of HLA alleles, especially DR and DQ, made assigning TCR associations to individual alleles difficult. In a later genetic analysis, a missense DCLRE1C variant was associated with V-gene and J-gene trimming of TCR beta chains, and the association was replicated in an independent cohort. In both the original and validation cohorts, the classifier was reported to diagnose cytomegalovirus status with high specificity and sensitivity. About 17 rarely observed V segments, including chromosome 9 orphons, were excluded from the earlier analysis of just under 600 of the donors because counts were too low. A later analysis reported that several top co-occurrence clusters appeared linked to parvovirus B19, influenza, CMV and Epstein-Barr virus. The 87-base-pair reads could not distinguish some IMGT-functional V segments, including TRBV6-2 and TRBV6-3, so those segments were excluded. A further reported finding was that TCR beta sequences accurately predicted the HLA-A and HLA-B alleles for most subjects in the first cohort. In a later genetic analysis, fewer N-insertions in productive TCRs were reported among donors in an Asian-associated ancestry cluster than the approximately 670-donor mean. In the study, around 160 TCR beta chains were listed as associated with cytomegalovirus. In a later analysis, TCR association rates were found to vary across HLA loci, with the most associated TCRs seen for DRB1 alleles and the fewest for HLA-C alleles.

Here the chain combines TRBV25-1 and TRBJ1-1; the D gene is perhaps TRBD1, from 5 matching bases. The source of this sequence is a man aged 25-45 years in good health and CMV-seronegative. Sequences were obtained from PBMCs. The CDR3 protein: CASSDSRARKTFF. The sequenced DNA is TGTGCCAGCAGTGATTCCAGGGCGAGGAAAACTTTCTTT.